The 21 T cell receptor beta chains presented below share a single source sample, sequenced in a study of tumor-infiltrating lymphocytes in primary liver carcinoma. Total RNA and DNA came together from around 20-30 mg of bulk tissue without cell sorting. The authors made TCR beta cDNA from 450 to 600 ng total RNA with a constant-region primer. Three nested multiplex PCR rounds of slightly modified ARM-PCR generated TCR beta libraries. Amplification in the first two PCR rounds was performed using TRBV1-TRBV30 forward primers and a C-beta reverse primer for approximately 10 cycles each. TCRdb reprocessed the multiplex PCR reads via MiXCR and lists one record per CDR3 protein. The sample has around 20,000 distinct CDR3 sequences; around 77% are singletons. Material: liver tumor tissue from sampling region 4. Subset indicated: tumor region T4, right-lateral pole. The receptors were gathered from a woman younger than 45 with primary liver carcinoma and hepatitis B virus infection.

On this clonotype itself: One end of the junction is discordant with germline, which a read error may explain. The chain's CDR3 is CASSQGEGRGRAATNYDYTF. The CDR3 nucleotides are TGCGCCAGCAGCCAAGGCGAAGGAAGGGGCAGGGCCGCTACTAACTATGACTACACCTTT. The J gene is TRBJ1-2, the V gene TRBV4-3, with TRBD1 as a possible D gene (5 bases). This CDR3 has 20 residues. CDR1 and CDR2 from the germline V gene are LGHNA and YSLEER.

Worth noting for this clonotype: At one end the junction does not follow the germline gene, possibly because of a read error. V is TRBV29-1 and J is TRBJ1-1; D ambiguous. This CDR3 comprises 13 residues. Germline V gene data show CDR1 as SQVTM and CDR2 as ANQGSEA. The CDR3 region has the DNA TGCAACGTTGATGCGTATTCGGTGACTGAAGCTTTCTTT. Translated: CNVDAYSVTEAFF.

Details on this clonotype: The CDR3 does not close with the conserved phenylalanine or tryptophan, likely indicating a read error. The rearrangement links TRBV28 to TRBJ2-5; D unresolved. The CDR3 spans 10 residues. Deletions cut 11 bases from V and 6 bases from J, with 10 bases between. Germline V CDR1 and CDR2: MDHEN, SYDVKM. The CDR3 reads CACTMQTQYY. In DNA, the CDR3 is TGTGCCTGCACCATGCAGACCCAGTACTAC.

This clonotype was observed many times. The chain carries TRBV5-1 and TRBJ2-1; D is ambiguous. The CDR3 is 13 amino acids. The germline gives CDR1 SGHRS, CDR2 YFSETQ. Trimming removed 0 bases from V and 8 bases from J, with 9 bases in between. This CDR3 is CASSLVSPYEQFF. In DNA, the CDR3 is TGCGCCAGCAGCTTGGTCTCCCCCTATGAGCAGTTCTTC.

Comment on this clonotype: The junction departs from germline at one end; a sequencing error may be responsible. The rearrangement joins TRBV11-3 to TRBJ2-1; 13 bases are a match to TRBD2. Germline V gives CDR1 SGHNT, CDR2 YENEEA. This CDR3 is built from 14 residues. The CDR3 protein is CTSSSGLAGAEQFF. The CDR3 region has the DNA TGTACCAGCAGCTCTGGACTAGCGGGAGCGGAGCAGTTCTTC.

To note about this clonotype: An end of the junction differs from the germline gene, which may be a read error. V and J are TRBV6-1 and TRBJ2-7; TRBD2 might be the D (5 bases). The CDR3 consists of 15 residues. CDR1 is MNHNS and CDR2 is SASEGT in the germline V gene. The CDR3 nucleotides read TGTGCCAGCAGTGAATTGGGGAGTCGTACCTACAAGCAGTACTTC. Its translation: CASSELGSRTYKQYF.

Concerning this clonotype itself: The final CDR3 position lacks the conserved phenylalanine or tryptophan, pointing to a likely read error. It is unclear where the CDR3 begins or ends on the DNA, so no DNA is shown, and the CDR3 is as TCRdb lists it. The chain couples TRBV28 to TRBJ2-5; the listed D gene, TRBD1, was not tested against the DNA. Per germline, CDR1 MDHEN and CDR2 SYDVKM. The CDR3 is 14 amino acids long, termini counted. The CDR3 loop is CASSAAGGRETQSL.

Comment on this clonotype: No conserved phenylalanine or tryptophan ends this CDR3, so it is likely a read error. V gene TRBV28 combines with J gene TRBJ2-3; possible D gene TRBD1, 5 bases. The CDR3 runs 17 residues. The germline V gene has CDR1 MDHEN and CDR2 SYDVKM. CDR3 coding DNA: TGTGCCAGCACTTTTGACAGTATGAGGTGGGGCACAGATACTCAGTATTCT. This codes for CASTFDSMRWGTDTQYS.

This clonotype was detected once. No conserved phenylalanine or tryptophan is present at the end of the CDR3, so a read error is the likely explanation. CDR3 nucleotides: TGTGCCAGCAGTTACGAGGACAGCAGCTACTACGAGCAGTACTCC. Its translation is CASSYEDSSYYEQYS. V is TRBV6-5 and J is TRBJ2-7; tentative D call: TRBD1 (6 bases). Trimming took 2 bases from V and 3 from J, leaving 14 bases between them. The CDR3 is 15 amino acids. Per germline, CDR1 MNHEY and CDR2 SVGAGI.

With respect to this clonotype: This CDR3 is missing its conserved last phenylalanine or tryptophan, likely due to a read error. It is unclear where the CDR3 begins or ends on the DNA, so no DNA is shown, and the CDR3 is as TCRdb lists it. This chain uses TRBV11-1 with TRBJ2-7. Germline V gene lookup returns CDR1 SGHAT and CDR2 FQDESV (reference sequence). The CDR3 contains 13 residues when both ends are counted. The CDR3 here is CASSLGYLREQYL.

This clonotype was counted a few times. The junction differs from germline at one of its ends, possibly a read error. The rearrangement joins TRBV29-1 to TRBJ2-1; D is perhaps TRBD2 (5 bases). Germline CDR1 SQVTM, CDR2 ANQGSEA. This CDR3 comprises 14 residues. CDR3 region: CSAAVLAGYNEQFF. The CDR3 nucleotides are TGCAGCGCCGCCGTGCTGGCGGGCTACAATGAACAGTTCTTC.

The CDR3 nucleotides are TGTGCTAGTGGTCTGGAGGTGGGTGCCCTCTACGAGCAGTACTTC. The encoded protein is CASGLEVGALYEQYF. This sequence joins TRBV12-5 and TRBJ2-7; D possibly corresponds to TRBD2 (5 bases). V lost 5 bases and J lost 3, with 17 bases in between. Germline V gene data show CDR1 as LGHNT and CDR2 as FRNRAP. The CDR3 totals 15 residues.

Of note for this clonotype: This is likely a read error, given that the CDR3 carries no conserved phenylalanine or tryptophan at its end. This sequence joins TRBV5-6 and TRBJ2-7; possibly TRBD1 or TRBD2 for D (5 bases each). The CDR3 extends over 14 amino acids. Germline CDR1 is SGHDT and CDR2 is YYEEEE. This chain's CDR3 is CASSLVGGSYEQYS. The CDR3 DNA reads as TGTGCCAGTAGCTTGGTTGGGGGATCCTACGAGCAGTACTCC.

The chain carries TRBV11-3 and TRBJ2-7, with D possibly matching TRBD2 (5 bases). The CDR3 contains 16 residues. With 4 bases removed from V and 0 bases from J, the gap between germline ends came to 16 bases. Germline V gene lookup returns CDR1 SGHNT and CDR2 YENEEA. The CDR3 sequence: CASSCRKRDYSYEQYF. The CDR3 nucleotides read TGTGCCAGCAGCTGCCGGAAGAGGGATTACTCCTACGAGCAGTACTTC. Complete variable domain (other parts from reference TRBV11-3 and TRBJ2-7): EAGVVQSPRYKIIEKKQPVAFWCNPISGHNTLYWYLQNLGQGPELLIRYENEEAVDDSQLPKDRFSAERLKGVDSTLKIQPAELGDSAVYLCASSCRKRDYSYEQYFGPGTRLTVT.

Points on this clonotype: It is likely a read error, because the conserved phenylalanine at the end of the CDR3 is missing. The gene calls are TRBV11-2 and TRBJ2-7; no clear D gene. The germline V gene encodes CDR1 SGHAT and CDR2 FQNNGV. The V end lost 8 bases, the J end lost 7 bases, and 15 bases lay between the germline ends. CDR3 length equals 12 residues. The CDR3 DNA follows: TGTGCCAGCCGCGTAGGGTACCATGAGCAGTACTAC. It is translated as CASRVGYHEQYY.

The gene calls are TRBV30 and TRBJ1-2; D gene ambiguous. Trimming removed 0 bases at V and 7 bases at J, with 12 bases between. Germline V lookup: CDR1 GTSNPN, CDR2 SVGIG (reference sequence). The CDR3 length is 13 residues. The CDR3 is CAWSVDWDSGYTF. In DNA, the CDR3 is TGTGCCTGGAGTGTGGATTGGGATAGTGGCTACACCTTC. Combining the CDR3 with reference TRBV30 and TRBJ1-2 gives the whole variable domain SQTIHQWPATLVQPVGSPLSLECTVEGTSNPNLYWYRQAAGRGLQLLFYSVGIGQISSEVPQNLSASRPQDRQFILSSKKLLLSDSGFYLCAWSVDWDSGYTFGSGTRLTVV.

With respect to this clonotype: A much more abundant neighbour one base away suggests this may be a read error. CDR3 sequence reads: CASSPSNTGEQDF. The CDR3 bases are TGTGCCAGCAGCCCCTCGAATACGGGCGAGCAGGACTTC. The chain uses TRBV11-2 and TRBJ2-7; D remains ambiguous. Per the germline V gene, CDR1 is SGHAT and CDR2 is FQNNGV. This CDR3 is built from 13 residues.

The chain links TRBV11-2 to TRBJ2-7; D may be TRBD1 (5 bases). Germline V gives CDR1 SGHAT, CDR2 FQNNGV. The CDR3 has 15 amino acids. The germline V and J ends were trimmed by 4 bases and 2 bases, with 15 bases remaining between them. DNA for the CDR3: TGTGCCAGCAGCTCTCCAGGGATTGGTACCTACGAGCAGTACTTC. This sequence encodes CASSSPGIGTYEQYF.

Note on this clonotype: The junction departs from the called germline gene at one end, perhaps through a read error. V and J are TRBV11-3 and TRBJ2-7; 9 nucleotides line up with TRBD1. This CDR3 is built from 16 residues. The germline V gene encodes CDR1 SGHNT and CDR2 YENEEA. CDR3 nucleotides: TGTGCCAGCAGCCTCCGGGACAGGGATTACTCATACGGGCAGTACTTC. It translates to CASSLRDRDYSYGQYF.

A remark on this clonotype: One end of the junction does not line up with germline, which may come from a read error. The V gene is TRBV20-1, the J gene TRBJ2-7, with TRBD1 as a possible D gene (6 bases). The germline gives CDR1 DFQATT, CDR2 SNEGSKA (reference sequence). The CDR3 runs 15 residues. The DNA of the CDR3 is TGCGGTGCTCAAAACCGGGACACGGGAACCTACGAGCAGTACTTC. This codes for CGAQNRDTGTYEQYF.

This clonotype was counted once. Given the absence of the conserved phenylalanine or tryptophan at the CDR3 end, a read error is likely. The rearrangement links TRBV5-4 to TRBJ2-3, with D maybe TRBD2 (6 bases). The CDR3 has 17 amino acids. Germline lookup yields CDR1 SGHNT and CDR2 YYREEE (reference sequence). Written as DNA, the CDR3 is TGTACTAGCAGCGTAGACGGACACCCTCCACCCACAGATACGCAGTATTCT. Its translation is CTSSVDGHPPPTDTQYS.